These 23 T cell receptor beta chains came from one sample sequenced in a study of OX40 agonist ivuxolimab in advanced cancers. The library was produced with the immunoSEQ multiplex PCR assay. What TCRdb holds here is the immuneACCESS table cut down to in-frame rearrangements. Part of the clones is not present; checked against another copy, under half of the missing clones reflect an unresolved V gene, and the others are unexplained. The sample table contains around 76,000 clones; only one count was recorded for roughly 80% of them. The ten largest clones take up about 5.4% of the sample. Sequencing used CD4+ or CD8+ T cells sorted from blood, obtained in a trial of the OX40 agonist ivuxolimab. These receptors originate from an adult with an advanced solid tumor such as melanoma, head and neck, liver or kidney cancer.

The chain employs TRBV2 and TRBJ2-2, with 7 nucleotides matching TRBD1. V lost 5 bases to trimming and J lost 0 bases; unmatched junction nucleotides: 3. The CDR3 is 15 residues long. Germline CDR1 reads SNHLY; CDR2 reads FYNNEI. The CDR3: CASSWDRANTGELFF. As DNA, the CDR3 is TGTGCCAGCAGTTGGGACAGAGCGAACACCGGGGAGCTGTTTTTT. Drawing the rest from reference TRBV2 and TRBJ2-2, the complete variable domain is EPEVTQTPSHQVTQMGQEVILRCVPISNHLYFYWYRQILGQKVEFLVSFYNNEISEKSEIFDDQFSVERPDGSNFTLKIRSTKLEDSAMYFCASSWDRANTGELFFGEGSRLTVL.

The chain couples TRBV18 to TRBJ1-1; D unclear. The CDR3 runs 14 residues. V was trimmed by 3 bases and J by 1 base, leaving 9 bases between them. Germline V gives CDR1 KGHSH, CDR2 LQKENI. CDR3 region: CASSPLGANTEAFF. As DNA, the CDR3 is TGTGCCAGCTCACCTTTAGGCGCGAACACTGAAGCTTTCTTT.

V usage is TRBV15 and J usage is TRBJ2-7; either TRBD1 or TRBD2 may fit D (5 bases each). V was clipped by 5 bases and J by 6 bases, with 17 bases between them. This CDR3 has 14 amino acids. Germline V lookup: CDR1 LNHNV, CDR2 YYDKDF (reference sequence). CDR3 sequence: CATSSTGRGLEQYF. DNA of the CDR3: TGTGCCACCAGCTCGACGGGACGCGGTCTCGAGCAGTACTTC.

The rearrangement uses TRBV19 and TRBJ1-2; tentatively, D is TRBD1 (5 bases). With 3 bases removed from V and 4 bases from J, the gap between germline ends came to 15 bases. The CDR3 contains 15 residues. Per the germline V gene, CDR1 is LNHDA and CDR2 is SQIVND (reference sequence). CDR3 loop: CASSIRRKGSYGYTF. CDR3 nucleotides: TGTGCCAGTAGTATTAGACGGAAGGGGTCCTATGGCTACACCTTC. Based on the CDR3 plus reference TRBV19 and TRBJ1-2, the full variable domain is DGGITQSPKYLFRKEGQNVTLSCEQNLNHDAMYWYRQDPGQGLRLIYYSQIVNDFQKGDIAEGYSVSREKKESFPLTVTSAQKNPTAFYLCASSIRRKGSYGYTFGSGTRLTVV.

This clone appeared a single time. The rearrangement links TRBV7-3 to TRBJ2-7; D is unresolved. The V and J ends lost 3 bases and 3 bases respectively, with 9 bases between them. Germline V gene data show CDR1 as SGHTA and CDR2 as FQGTGA. The CDR3 is 13 residues long. The CDR3 here is CASSFSSGYEQYF. DNA of the CDR3: TGTGCCAGCAGCTTTTCGTCGGGCTACGAGCAGTACTTC.

The rearrangement joins TRBV5-8 to TRBJ1-1; 9 nucleotides align to TRBD1. The CDR3 loop spans 16 amino acids. The J segment lost 4 bases and the V segment lost 3 bases, leaving 10 bases of the junction unmatched. From germline, CDR1 is SGHTS and CDR2 YDEGEE. In DNA form, the CDR3 reads TGTGCCAGCAGCTACGGACAGGGGAGACTGGGCACTGAAGCTTTCTTT. It encodes CASSYGQGRLGTEAFF.

The chain carries TRBV27 and TRBJ2-5; D is unresolved. V dropped 5 bases and J dropped 2 bases, with 15 bases sitting between them. CDR1 and CDR2 (germline): MNHEY, SMNVEV (reference sequence). The CDR3 consists of 15 residues. In DNA, the CDR3 is TGTGCCAGCAGTCGGGCCATGATGGGGCAAGAGACCCAGTACTTC. Protein: CASSRAMMGQETQYF.

The chain couples TRBV28 to TRBJ2-2; D gene ambiguous. Trimming removed 4 bases from V and 6 bases from J, with 12 bases in between. Germline V gene data show CDR1 as MDHEN and CDR2 as SYDVKM. The CDR3 sequence is 14 residues long. The CDR3 coding sequence is TGTGCCAGCAGTTCCTTAAGACCGCCCGGGGAGCTGTTTTTT. Its translation is CASSSLRPPGELFF.

The chain carries TRBV5-1 and TRBJ2-3, with D tentatively TRBD1 (5 bases). The CDR3 spans 16 residues. V was trimmed by 3 bases and J by 0 bases, leaving 14 bases between them. CDR1 and CDR2 (germline): SGHRS, YFSETQ. The CDR3 spells CASSSTDRSSTDTQYF. CDR3 in DNA: TGCGCCAGCAGCTCGACCGACAGATCTAGCACAGATACGCAGTATTTT.

The chain couples TRBV9 to TRBJ2-2, with TRBD2 identical over 11 bases. Unmatched junction bases numbered 8, after V lost 7 bases and J lost 3 bases. In germline, CDR1 is SGDLS, CDR2 YYNGEE. The CDR3 has 16 residues. The DNA for the CDR3 is TGTGCCAGCGGGACTAGCGGAGGGGGGCACACCGGGGAGCTGTTTTTT. This codes for CASGTSGGGHTGELFF.

The chain carries TRBV5-1 and TRBJ2-5, with 12 nucleotides matching TRBD1. The CDR3 contains 17 residues. V was clipped by 3 bases and J by 2 bases; unmatched bases: 8. Germline V gene lookup returns CDR1 SGHRS and CDR2 YFSETQ. The CDR3 bases are TGCGCCAGCAGCTACCGGGGACAGGGGGCTCGTCAAGAGACCCAGTACTTC. This sequence encodes CASSYRGQGARQETQYF. Full variable domain (outside the CDR3, taken from reference TRBV5-1 and TRBJ2-5): KAGVTQTPRYLIKTRGQQVTLSCSPISGHRSVSWYQQTPGQGLQFLFEYFSETQRNKGNFPGRFSGRQFSNSRSEMNVSTLELGDSALYLCASSYRGQGARQETQYFGPGTRLLVL.

This clone was counted at least ten times. The chain combines TRBV23-1 with TRBJ2-5, with D possibly being TRBD2 (6 bases). TRBV23-1 carries the ORF label, with uncertain function. Trimming stripped 0 bases from V and 2 bases from J, with 10 bases between. The CDR3 runs to 15 residues. CDR3 DNA sequence: TGCGCCAGCAGTCAATCCCTGACTAGTCAAGAGACCCAGTACTTC. Translation gives CASSQSLTSQETQYF.

The chain employs TRBV7-2 and TRBJ2-6; no clear D. The CDR3 length is 16 residues. The V gene's germline CDR1 is SGHTA and CDR2 FQGNSA. Trimming removed 6 bases at V and 2 bases at J, with 14 bases between. The CDR3 sequence is CASSTPLSPGANVLTF. The DNA for the CDR3 is TGTGCCAGCAGTACCCCTTTGTCCCCTGGGGCCAACGTCCTGACTTTC.

The chain combines TRBV28 with TRBJ2-7; 9 nucleotides line up with TRBD1. This CDR3 spans 17 amino acids. Per the germline V gene, CDR1 is MDHEN and CDR2 is SYDVKM. The V gene end was trimmed by 4 bases and the J gene end by 3 bases; junction bases not matched to a gene: 13. The CDR3 here is CASSSIWSGQGGYEQYF. CDR3 in DNA: TGTGCCAGCAGTTCCATTTGGTCGGGACAGGGCGGCTACGAGCAGTACTTC.

The V gene is TRBV18, the J gene TRBJ2-7; TRBD2 aligns across 8 bases. This CDR3 contains 14 residues. The germline V gene encodes CDR1 KGHSH and CDR2 LQKENI. V gave up 5 bases and J gave up 3 bases; unmatched junction bases: 6. The CDR3 loop reads CASSTGGSVYEQYF. CDR3 coding DNA: TGTGCCAGCTCAACGGGAGGGTCCGTCTACGAGCAGTACTTC.

This clone was counted a few times. This chain links TRBV7-9 with TRBJ2-5; D perhaps matches TRBD2 (5 bases). The V and J ends lost 3 bases and 2 bases respectively, with 13 bases between them. CDR3 length: 15 amino acids. Looked up from germline, CDR1 is SEHNR and CDR2 is FQNEAQ (reference sequence). CDR3 nucleotide sequence: TGTGCCAGCAGCTTTTGGAGGCCCCCACAAGAGACCCAGTACTTC. Translated, it gives CASSFWRPPQETQYF.

This clone was seen more than once but under ten times. The CDR3 DNA follows: TGCGCCAGCAGCCAAGTGGGGGTCACGGGGCGGTTCACTGAAGCTTTCTTT. Protein sequence: CASSQVGVTGRFTEAFF. This chain connects TRBV4-1 to TRBJ1-1; D is possibly TRBD1 (5 bases). The length of the CDR3 is 17 residues. V dropped 1 base and J dropped 4 bases, with 19 bases sitting between them. CDR1 and CDR2 from the germline V gene are MGHRA and YSYEKL.

V usage is TRBV12-5 and J usage is TRBJ2-1, with 13 positions matching TRBD2. The CDR3 length is 16 residues. Per the germline V gene, CDR1 is LGHNT and CDR2 is FRNRAP. The V and J ends lost 5 bases and 5 bases, in that order; junction bases with no gene match: 6. The CDR3 here is CASGPAGTSGNNEQFF. CDR3 nucleotides: TGTGCTAGTGGTCCAGCCGGGACTAGCGGGAACAATGAGCAGTTCTTC.

The CDR3 here is CASIIPGGETQYF. The CDR3 DNA is TGTGCCAGCATTATCCCGGGGGGGGAGACCCAGTACTTC. The rearrangement joins TRBV6-1 to TRBJ2-5; 8 nucleotides match TRBD2. Germline values: CDR1 MNHNS, CDR2 SASEGT. The junction had 6 bases not matched to a gene; V was cut back by 7 bases and J by 5 bases. This CDR3 comprises 13 residues.

This rearrangement joins TRBV7-8 to TRBJ2-7, with TRBD1 as a possible D gene (6 bases). The germline CDR1 and CDR2 sequences are SGHVS and FQNEAQ. The CDR3 contains 14 residues. V lost 5 bases and J lost 4, with 15 bases in between. This chain's CDR3 is CASSPGQPGYEQYF. The CDR3 coding sequence is TGTGCCAGCAGCCCTGGACAGCCTGGGTACGAGCAGTACTTC.

This clone showed up just a few times. The rearrangement links TRBV9 to TRBJ2-1; 7 bases fit TRBD1. Germline V gene sequence: CDR1 SGDLS, CDR2 YYNGEE. This CDR3 spans 15 amino acids. V trimming: 0 bases; J trimming: 6 bases; junction bases outside the gene matches: 6. This chain's CDR3 is CASSVVGTVGNEQFF. The CDR3, as DNA: TGTGCCAGCAGCGTAGTCGGGACAGTCGGCAATGAGCAGTTCTTC.

The chain joins TRBV28 to TRBJ2-7; the match to TRBD2 covers 12 bases. The CDR3 extends over 17 amino acids. Losses at the gene ends were 2 bases for V and 9 bases for J; bases not matched to a gene: 14. CDR1 is MDHEN, CDR2 SYDVKM, per germline. CDR3 nucleotide sequence: TGTGCCAGCAGTTTAATCCAAGGACTAGCGGGGCGGAGAGGGCAGTACTTC. Protein: CASSLIQGLAGRRGQYF.

The V call is TRBV5-6, the J call TRBJ2-5, with D possibly matching TRBD1 (6 bases). Trimming removed 2 bases from V and 2 bases from J, with 10 bases in between. Germline CDR1 reads SGHDT; CDR2 reads YYEEEE. This CDR3 spans 14 amino acids. CDR3 sequence (DNA): TGTGCCAGCAGCTTACAGGGAACACAAGAGACCCAGTACTTC. Its protein product is CASSLQGTQETQYF. The full variable domain, rest sourced from reference TRBV5-6 and TRBJ2-5, is DAGVTQSPTHLIKTRGQQVTLRCSPKSGHDTVSWYQQALGQGPQFIFQYYEEEERQRGNFPDRFSGHQFPNYSSELNVNALLLGDSALYLCASSLQGTQETQYFGPGTRLLVL.